This T cell receptor beta chain was captured by sequencing in a study of cytomegalovirus exposure and HLA in healthy donors (dated by TCRdb to about 2017). Regarding the study in general: According to a later analysis, the roughly 120 validation repertoires were produced on the same platform as the approximately 690 repertoires of the first cohort. The study aimed to test whether signatures of past pathogen exposure could be identified by cataloging public T cell receptors. Besides the first cohort of approximately 710 subjects, a separate validation cohort made up of 120 different subjects was used. High-throughput TCR immunosequencing, statistical association of individual TCRs with disease status, and machine learning were combined to predict cytomegalovirus infection status. What the study reported, not specific to this receptor: The classifier was reported to diagnose cytomegalovirus status with high specificity and sensitivity in both the original cohort and the validation cohort. A few of the identified cytomegalovirus-associated TCR beta chains were confirmed in vitro to be specific for cytomegalovirus antigens. A later analysis lacked HLA typing for the validation cohort, so it scored co-occurrence in that cohort across all 130 or so repertoires. Most TCR sequences were seen in very few donors, while some public TCRs were found in many individuals. Subsequent analysis determined that TCRs grouped into clusters in the first cohort also showed a tendency toward co-occurrence across the 90 to 150 validation repertoires, and roughly 94% of cluster scores exceeded 0. In the study, around 150 TCR beta chains were listed as associated with cytomegalovirus. According to the authors, the approach could potentially be generalized to other disease states and immunological phenotypes.

The donors belonged to the validation cohort of about 120 subjects, which was separate from the 666-subject first cohort. The germline V gene supplies CDR1 ENHRY and CDR2 SYGVKD. Counted from cysteine to phenylalanine, this CDR3 has 13 amino acids. Left in the record is the CDR3 DNA by itself, 39 bases read in frame from the first base. Trimming leaves V shorter by 4 bases and J shorter by 5 bases, with the junction holding 1 base beyond the gene matches. As for this clone: Its antigen is unknown. Per-base qualities were not stored, and no clone one base away is much larger.

The protocol used for the library was the immunoSEQ multiplex PCR assay. Processing in the source paper ran as follows. A statistical classification framework was built for diagnosing cytomegalovirus status from the catalog of TCR beta chain sequences. TCRdb holds this immuneACCESS table with in-frame rearrangements only. Some clones are missing; in checked studies, unresolved V genes explain under half, and the rest has no known cause. D and trimming come from the DNA, and the V and J calls and clone size come from that table. Recorded for this sample are fewer than 130,000 clones; over 85% of them occurred a single time. Under 2% of the sample is taken by the ten largest.

Recombination joined TRBV10-3 with TRBJ2-7; the junction holds 11 bases that match TRBD1. This receptor was taken from a woman under 30 in good health and CMV-seronegative. Sequenced: PBMCs. The CDR3 in this case is CAISGTGGDEQYF. The nucleotide sequence reads TGTGCCATCAGTGGGACAGGGGGCGACGAGCAGTACTTC.